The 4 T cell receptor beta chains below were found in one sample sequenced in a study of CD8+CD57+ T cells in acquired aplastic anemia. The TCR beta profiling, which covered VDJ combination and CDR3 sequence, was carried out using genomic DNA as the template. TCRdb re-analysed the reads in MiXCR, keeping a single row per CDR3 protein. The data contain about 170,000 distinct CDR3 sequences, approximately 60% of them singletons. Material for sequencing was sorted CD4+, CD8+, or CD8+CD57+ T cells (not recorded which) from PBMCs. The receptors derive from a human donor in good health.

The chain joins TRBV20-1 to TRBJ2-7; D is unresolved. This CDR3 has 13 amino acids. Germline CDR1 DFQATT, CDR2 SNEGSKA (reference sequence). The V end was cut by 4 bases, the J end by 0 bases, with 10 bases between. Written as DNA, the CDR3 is TGCAGTGCTAACTCTGACATCTCCTACGAGCAGTACTTC. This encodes CSANSDISYEQYF.

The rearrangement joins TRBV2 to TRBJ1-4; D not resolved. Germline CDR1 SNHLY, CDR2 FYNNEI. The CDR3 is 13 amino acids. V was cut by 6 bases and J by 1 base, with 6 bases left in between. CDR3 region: CASRTITNEKLFF. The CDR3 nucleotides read TGTGCCAGCAGGACGATAACTAATGAAAAACTGTTTTTT.

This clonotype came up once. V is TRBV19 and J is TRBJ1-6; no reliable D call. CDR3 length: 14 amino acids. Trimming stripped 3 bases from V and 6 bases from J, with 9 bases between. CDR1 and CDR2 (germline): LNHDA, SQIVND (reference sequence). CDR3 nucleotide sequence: TGTGCCAGTAGTATGGGCAGACCTAATTCACCCCTCCACTTT. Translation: CASSMGRPNSPLHF. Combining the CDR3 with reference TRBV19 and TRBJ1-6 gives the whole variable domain DGGITQSPKYLFRKEGQNVTLSCEQNLNHDAMYWYRQDPGQGLRLIYYSQIVNDFQKGDIAEGYSVSREKKESFPLTVTSAQKNPTAFYLCASSMGRPNSPLHFGNGTRLTVT.

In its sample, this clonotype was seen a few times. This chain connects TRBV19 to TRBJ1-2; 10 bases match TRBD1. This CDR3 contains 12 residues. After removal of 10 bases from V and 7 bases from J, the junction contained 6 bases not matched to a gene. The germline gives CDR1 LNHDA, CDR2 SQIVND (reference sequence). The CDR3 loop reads CATRGQGSGYTF. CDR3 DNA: TGTGCCACCCGGGGACAGGGGTCTGGCTACACCTTC.